The 10 T cell receptor beta chains given below trace back to one sample, sequenced in a study of T cells in Graves' hyperthyroidism and ophthalmopathy (dated by TCRdb to between 2018 and 2021). Libraries were constructed by multiplex PCR. Sequenced on an Illumina HiSeq 2000. TCR beta CDR3 regions were amplified from RNA transcripts. The first round of RT-PCR for the TCR CDR3 was performed with the HTBI primer set and the Qiagen OneStep RT-PCR kit. Clones were called with MiXCR by TCRdb after fastp trimmed the public reads at Q25, and only in-frame beta chains were retained. Each CDR3 protein gets just one entry, which takes the most common genes and DNA from the rows behind it. The sample table holds about 400,000 distinct CDR3 sequences, of which 15% to 19% were seen once. Jointly, the top ten make up about a quarter of the sample. The sequenced sample consisted of blood. The source is a woman under 30 with Graves' hyperthyroidism that later progressed to Graves' ophthalmopathy.

This rearrangement joins TRBV7-9 to TRBJ1-4; 8 bases match TRBD1. V shed 5 bases and J 8 bases; nucleotides not matched to a gene: 16. Germline V gene sequence: CDR1 SEHNR, CDR2 FQNEAQ (reference sequence). The CDR3 is 17 amino acids. The CDR3 sequence: CASSTRSTAGGNEKLFF. DNA of the CDR3: TGTGCCAGCAGCACCCGCTCCACGGCAGGGGGCAACGAAAAACTGTTTTTT.

This clonotype was detected many times. The J gene is TRBJ2-2, the V gene TRBV12-3 or TRBV12-4; TRBD2 might be the D (6 bases). The CDR3 has 15 amino acids. The ends were cut back, 3 bases at V and 6 bases at J, with 14 bases in the middle. The CDR3 DNA sequence: TGTGCCAGCAGTTTTTCGGAGGGAAAGCCCGGGGAGCTGTTTTTT. This codes for CASSFSEGKPGELFF.

The rearrangement joins TRBV28 to TRBJ1-2, with TRBD1 identical over 10 bases. V gave up 6 bases and J gave up 8 bases; unmatched junction bases: 15. Germline V CDR1 and CDR2: MDHEN, SYDVKM. The length of the CDR3 is 16 residues. The CDR3 nucleotides are TGTGCCAGCAGGACGACAGGGGGCGCGATATTTCAGGGCTACACCTTC. Translated: CASRTTGGAIFQGYTF.

In its sample, this clonotype was seen many times. The chain links TRBV7-9 to TRBJ2-3, with D possibly being TRBD1 (6 bases). CDR3 length: 16 amino acids. Per germline, CDR1 SEHNR and CDR2 FQNEAQ (reference sequence). With 7 bases removed from V and 1 base from J, the gap between germline ends came to 18 bases. The CDR3 loop is CASTNLPGVGTDTQYF. The CDR3 bases are TGTGCCAGCACCAATCTCCCAGGGGTCGGCACAGATACGCAGTATTTT.

This clonotype has a count of ten or more. CDR3 amino acids: CASGSGTANTGELFF. The CDR3 DNA follows: TGTGCCAGCGGATCCGGGACAGCGAACACCGGGGAGCTGTTTTTT. V usage is TRBV7-8 and J usage is TRBJ2-2, with TRBD1 matching 7 bases. The length of the CDR3 is 15 residues. The germline V gene has CDR1 SGHVS and CDR2 FQNEAQ. Germline trimming cut 8 bases from V and 0 bases from J; bases unmatched to any gene: 6.

This clonotype was detected ten times or more. The chain employs TRBV12-3 or TRBV12-4 and TRBJ1-4; 7 bases match TRBD1. The CDR3 loop spans 15 amino acids. V was clipped by 6 bases and J by 5 bases; unmatched bases: 9. The CDR3 DNA sequence: TGTGCCAGCAGCCCCCCGGGACAGAAAAATGAAAAACTGTTTTTT. Amino acids: CASSPPGQKNEKLFF.

This clonotype was seen a handful of times. J is TRBJ1-4 and V is TRBV5-1, with D tentatively TRBD1 (5 bases). CDR1 is SGHRS, CDR2 YFSETQ, per germline. This CDR3 region has 14 residues. Deletions cut 5 bases from V and 5 bases from J, with 13 bases between. The CDR3 bases are TGCGCCAGCAGGGGGACGACCACCAATGAAAAACTGTTTTTT. As protein: CASRGTTTNEKLFF. Drawing the rest from reference TRBV5-1 and TRBJ1-4, the complete variable domain is KAGVTQTPRYLIKTRGQQVTLSCSPISGHRSVSWYQQTPGQGLQFLFEYFSETQRNKGNFPGRFSGRQFSNSRSEMNVSTLELGDSALYLCASRGTTTNEKLFFGSGTQLSVL.

The chain recombines TRBV18 with TRBJ1-3; 7 nucleotides agree with TRBD1. The V gene's germline CDR1 is KGHSH and CDR2 LQKENI. CDR3 length equals 16 residues. The V and J ends lost 3 bases and 0 bases, in that order; junction bases with no gene match: 5. The CDR3 sequence is CASSPYRDSSGNTIYF. CDR3 nucleotide sequence: TGTGCCAGCTCACCGTACCGGGACAGCTCTGGAAACACCATATATTTT.

This clonotype was observed many times. The V and J genes are TRBV2 and TRBJ1-1, with D possibly matching TRBD1 (5 bases). Trimming pared 6 bases from V and 0 bases from J, leaving 17 bases between. The CDR3 length is 16 residues. Looked up from germline, CDR1 is SNHLY and CDR2 is FYNNEI. DNA for the CDR3: TGTGCCAGCAGCGGGACGGTGGTAAGGATGAACACTGAAGCTTTCTTT. It specifies CASSGTVVRMNTEAFF.

This clonotype was detected many times. This chain links TRBV6-2 or TRBV6-3 with TRBJ1-1, with 7 bases matching TRBD1. Looked up from germline, CDR1 is MNHEY and CDR2 is SVGEGT. The V segment lost 7 bases and the J segment 0 bases; nucleotides outside the gene matches: 8. CDR3 size: 15 residues. The CDR3 DNA reads as TGTGCCAGCACTAAAGACAGGGTTATGAACACTGAAGCTTTCTTT. Its protein product is CASTKDRVMNTEAFF.